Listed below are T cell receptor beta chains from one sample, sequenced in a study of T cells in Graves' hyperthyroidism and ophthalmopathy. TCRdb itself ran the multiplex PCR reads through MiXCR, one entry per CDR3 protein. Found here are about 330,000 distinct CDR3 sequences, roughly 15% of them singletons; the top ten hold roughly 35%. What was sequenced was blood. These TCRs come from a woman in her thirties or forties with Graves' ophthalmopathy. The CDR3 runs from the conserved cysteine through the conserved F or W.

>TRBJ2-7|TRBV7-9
CASSQRGGGEDEQYF
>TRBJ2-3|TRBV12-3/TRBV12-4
CASSFGGTVSTDTQYF
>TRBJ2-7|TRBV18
CASSPSIMGGSEQYF
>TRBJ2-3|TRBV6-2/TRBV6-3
CASSYSGLRVLTDTQYF
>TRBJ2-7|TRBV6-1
CASSVRPSYEQYF
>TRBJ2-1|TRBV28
CASSEDREGYNEQFF
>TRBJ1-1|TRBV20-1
CSARDLREAFF
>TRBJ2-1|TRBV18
CASSPLFGDTNEQFF
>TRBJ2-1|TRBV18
CASSTAGINEQFF
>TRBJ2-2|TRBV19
CASSLRDYPRELFF
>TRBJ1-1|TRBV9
CASSVGGGTNTEAFF
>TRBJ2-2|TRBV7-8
CASSSTPPLAANTGELFF
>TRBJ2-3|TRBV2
CASSETGGTDTQYF
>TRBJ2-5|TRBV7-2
CASSWLSQETQYF
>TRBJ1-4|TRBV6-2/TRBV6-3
CASRTRTPTDEKLFF
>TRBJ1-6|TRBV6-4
CASSPRQGSPLHF
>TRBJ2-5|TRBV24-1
CATSETTGRRQETQYF
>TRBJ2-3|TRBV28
CASGTGVTDTQYF
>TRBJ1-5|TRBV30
CAWSLGDRGPNQPQHF
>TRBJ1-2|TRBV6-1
CASSELSGYGYTF
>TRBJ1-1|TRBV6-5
CASSYREGRTEAFF
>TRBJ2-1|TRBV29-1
CSVEDLADEQFF
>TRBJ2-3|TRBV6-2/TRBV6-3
CASRLLQGAPTDTQYF
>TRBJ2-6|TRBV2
CASSLVPSGANVLTF
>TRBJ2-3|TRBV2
CASSALLSTDTQYF
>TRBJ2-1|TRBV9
CASSVDQAFGDNEQFF